The next 20 T cell receptor beta chains were all read from a single sample in a study of blood T cells in healthy people across ages. Combining a sample-barcoded 5' primer with a J-beta primer mix, a second PCR ran for about 6 to 12 cycles. Each CDR3 protein gets one entry after TCRdb re-called the 5' RACE reads with MiXCR. The repertoire holds some 1.4 million distinct CDR3 sequences, approximately 42% seen once, with 6.5% to 10% in the top ten. The source material was blood. The receptor set was obtained from a woman younger than 35 in good health.

The CDR3 reads CASSLGLAGISTDTQYF. Written as DNA, the CDR3 is TGTGCCAGCAGCTTAGGGCTAGCGGGGATATCGACAGATACGCAGTATTTT. The genes are TRBV7-2 and TRBJ2-3, with TRBD2 identical over 9 bases. Trimming took 1 base from V and 3 from J; bases not matched to a gene: 8. This CDR3 has 17 residues. The germline CDR1 and CDR2 sequences are SGHTA and FQGNSA.

In its sample, this clonotype was seen a few times. The chain recombines TRBV3-1 with TRBJ2-7, with a weak D call TRBD2 (5 bases). Germline values: CDR1 LGHDT, CDR2 YNNKEL (reference sequence). The V gene lost 4 bases and the J gene lost 3 bases, with 25 bases spanning the gap. The CDR3 is 18 residues long. The CDR3 coding sequence is TGTGCCAGCAGCCCCACAACACCACTTTACGGGGTTAGCTACGAGCAGTACTTC. Amino acid sequence: CASSPTTPLYGVSYEQYF.

The chain combines TRBV11-2 with TRBJ2-7; 9 bases are a match to TRBD2. Germline V gene sequence: CDR1 SGHAT, CDR2 FQNNGV. J was trimmed by 2 bases and V by 3 bases; bases with no gene match: 11. The CDR3 has 17 amino acids. The CDR3 sequence is CASSLGRDSGRPYEQYF. In DNA, the CDR3 is TGTGCCAGCAGCTTGGGCCGGGACAGCGGGAGGCCCTACGAGCAGTACTTC.

The rearrangement uses TRBV11-2 and TRBJ2-3, with 13 positions matching TRBD2. The CDR3 is 17 amino acids. CDR1 and CDR2 (germline): SGHAT, FQNNGV. With V trimmed by 3 bases and J by 3 bases, 6 bases remained unmatched. The CDR3 region is CASSFTSGRAWTDTQYF. DNA of the CDR3: TGTGCCAGCAGCTTCACTAGCGGGAGGGCCTGGACAGATACGCAGTATTTT.

The J gene is TRBJ2-1, the V gene TRBV6-5; D might be TRBD2 (6 bases). Between the trimmed V and J ends, which lost 4 bases and 8 bases, there was a span of 21 bases. The germline gives CDR1 MNHEY, CDR2 SVGAGI. This CDR3 is built from 16 residues. CDR3 in DNA: TGTGCCAGCAGTTCCTTTTCGGGATGGGGGGTCTATGAGCAGTTCTTC. It codes for CASSSFSGWGVYEQFF.

This chain connects TRBV7-6 to TRBJ2-7; 9 bases align to TRBD1. V gave up 1 base and J gave up 4 bases; unmatched junction bases: 8. The CDR3 consists of 16 residues. Per germline, CDR1 SGHVS and CDR2 FNYEAQ. For the CDR3, the DNA is TGTGCCAGCAGCTTAGAGGCTACAGGGGGCCCTTACGAGCAGTACTTC. It encodes CASSLEATGGPYEQYF.

The chain uses TRBV7-9 and TRBJ1-6; the D gene is possibly TRBD1 (5 bases). V lost 4 bases and J lost 6, with 16 bases in between. The germline V gene encodes CDR1 SEHNR and CDR2 FQNEAQ (reference sequence). The CDR3 runs to 16 residues. DNA for the CDR3: TGTGCCAGCAGCTCTGGAACAGGTCCCTTTAATTCACCCCTCCACTTT. Translated: CASSSGTGPFNSPLHF.

The chain has TRBV28 and TRBJ1-1, with D possibly matching TRBD1 (5 bases). V dropped 1 base and J dropped 0 bases, with 9 bases sitting between them. The CDR3 consists of 15 residues. CDR1 is MDHEN and CDR2 is SYDVKM in the germline V gene. Here the CDR3 DNA reads TGTGCCAGCAGTTTATATGGGGACTTGAACACTGAAGCTTTCTTT. It translates to CASSLYGDLNTEAFF.

The chain has TRBV20-1 and TRBJ2-3, with 7 positions matching TRBD2. From germline, CDR1 is DFQATT and CDR2 SNEGSKA (reference sequence). V gave up 6 bases and J gave up 4 bases; unmatched junction bases: 4. The CDR3 has 12 residues. CDR3 nucleotide sequence: TGCAGTGCCGTAGGACTAGCAGATACGCAGTATTTT. Translation: CSAVGLADTQYF.

This clonotype was counted ten times or more. This rearrangement joins TRBV3-1 to TRBJ2-1; no firm D call. The length of the CDR3 is 13 residues. Germline-derived CDR1 and CDR2 are LGHDT and YNNKEL (reference sequence). Trimming pared 0 bases from V and 4 bases from J, leaving 4 bases between. The CDR3, as DNA: TGTGCCAGCAGCCAAGACATTTACAATGAGCAGTTCTTC. This sequence encodes CASSQDIYNEQFF.

V and J are TRBV20-1 and TRBJ2-1, with D perhaps TRBD2 (5 bases). Trimming removed 1 base from V and 4 bases from J, with 17 bases in between. Germline V gene data show CDR1 as DFQATT and CDR2 as SNEGSKA (reference sequence). CDR3 size: 16 residues. CDR3 residues: CSARVLGLSSYNEQFF. CDR3 bases: TGCAGTGCTAGAGTTTTAGGACTCAGCTCTTACAATGAGCAGTTCTTC.

This chain uses TRBV7-9 with TRBJ2-7; tentatively, D is TRBD1 or TRBD2 (5 bases each). V lost 6 bases, J lost 4 bases, and 16 bases lay in between. The CDR3 spans 14 residues. Germline CDR1 and CDR2: SEHNR and FQNEAQ (reference sequence). CDR3 loop: CASSPRGFSYEQYF. The CDR3 DNA reads as TGTGCCAGCAGTCCACGGGGCTTCTCTTACGAGCAGTACTTC.

This rearrangement joins TRBV6-1 to TRBJ2-7; possible D gene TRBD2, 5 bases. The CDR3 sequence is 14 residues long. Deletions cut 4 bases from V and 2 bases from J, with 12 bases between. Looked up from germline, CDR1 is MNHNS and CDR2 is SASEGT. The DNA for the CDR3 is TGTGCCAGCAGTGCTACTAGACAAACCTACGAGCAGTACTTC. It encodes CASSATRQTYEQYF.

This clonotype is a singleton in its sample. The chain employs TRBV4-1 and TRBJ2-1; tentative D call: TRBD1 (6 bases). CDR3 length equals 15 residues. Per the germline V gene, CDR1 is MGHRA and CDR2 is YSYEKL. Trimming took off 3 bases at V and 7 bases at J, with 16 bases between the two ends. The CDR3 here is CASSQDQGPWNEQFF. CDR3 in DNA: TGCGCCAGCAGCCAGGACCAGGGGCCGTGGAATGAGCAGTTCTTC.

The chain joins TRBV20-1 to TRBJ1-1, with D perhaps matching TRBD1 (5 bases). In germline, CDR1 is DFQATT, CDR2 SNEGSKA (reference sequence). This CDR3 is built from 13 residues. V gave up 4 bases and J gave up 5 bases, with 14 bases separating them. The CDR3 sequence: CSANWGARTEAFF. CDR3 coding DNA: TGCAGTGCTAATTGGGGCGCTAGGACTGAAGCTTTCTTT.

CDR3 nucleotides: TGTGCCAGCAGTTTGAAGGGGTCTCAAAATCAGCCCCAGCATTTT. This encodes CASSLKGSQNQPQHF. The chain links TRBV27 to TRBJ1-5; weak D call: TRBD1 (5 bases). CDR3 length: 15 residues. Trimming cost V 3 bases and J 4 bases, with 13 bases left between them. Per the germline V gene, CDR1 is MNHEY and CDR2 is SMNVEV (reference sequence).

The chain uses TRBV10-3 and TRBJ1-2; maybe TRBD1 (5 bases). The germline V gene has CDR1 ENHRY and CDR2 SYGVKD. Trimming took 6 bases from V and 4 from J, leaving 18 bases between them. The length of the CDR3 is 15 residues. CDR3 nucleotides: TGTGCCATCAGGGAGGGGACCGTCCGATCCTATGGCTACACCTTC. Encoded protein: CAIREGTVRSYGYTF.

This clonotype was found many times. The V call is TRBV20-1, the J call TRBJ2-7, with 7 bases that match TRBD1. Germline V gives CDR1 DFQATT, CDR2 SNEGSKA (reference sequence). The CDR3 covers 14 residues. J was trimmed by 0 bases and V by 3 bases; bases with no gene match: 5. This CDR3 reads CSARTGSLSYEQYF. DNA for the CDR3: TGCAGTGCTAGGACAGGGAGCCTCTCCTACGAGCAGTACTTC.

The CDR3 DNA reads TGTGCCACCAGGGTACCGGCGAACACTGAAGCTTTCTTT. It encodes CATRVPANTEAFF. The J gene is TRBJ1-1, the V gene TRBV28; the D gene is possibly TRBD1 (5 bases). Germline lookup yields CDR1 MDHEN and CDR2 SYDVKM. Trimming shortened V by 10 bases and J by 1 base, and 13 bases separated the two germline ends. The length of the CDR3 is 13 residues.

V is TRBV20-1 and J is TRBJ2-1; 14 bases match TRBD2. The J call may be mistaken, given a closer DNA end match to TRBJ2-7. The germline V gene encodes CDR1 DFQATT and CDR2 SNEGSKA (reference sequence). This CDR3 spans 16 amino acids. This chain's CDR3 is CSATTSGRGTYNEQYF. The CDR3 DNA reads TGCAGTGCTACGACTAGCGGGAGGGGGACTTACAATGAGCAGTACTTC.